This T cell receptor beta chain was sequenced during a study of shared clonotypes between healthy human individuals. CD8 cells regarded as naive lacked CD45RO, were positively chosen for CCR7, and omitted terminally differentiated effector memory CD45RA+ cells. The CDR3 length is 16 residues. The germline CDR1 and CDR2 sequences are MDHEN and SYDVKM. Deletions cut 4 bases from V and 5 bases from J, with 18 bases between. TCRdb's copy holds only in-frame clones and misses some; the assay was immunoSEQ multiplex PCR. This repertoire shows fewer than 1 million clones, roughly 96% found once; its top ten account for around 0.25%.

This receptor was obtained from a man aged 25-45 years in good health. The specimen was naive CD8+ T cells sorted from blood. V and J are TRBV28 and TRBJ1-5; no reliable D call. The CDR3 loop is CASSSFRRFVDQPQHF. The CDR3 DNA is TGTGCCAGCAGTTCCTTCAGGAGATTCGTCGATCAGCCCCAGCATTTT.